This paragraph covers one T cell receptor (beta chain) sequence. The antigen is unknown. This sample stems from a study of beta chain features in type 1 diabetes. Sequenced material consisted of expressed TCRB transcripts (all of the isolated RNA was reverse transcribed). TCRdb keeps only in-frame clones here, not all; method: immunoSEQ multiplex PCR. The data contain almost 350,000 clones, less than 10% of them seen just once; the ten biggest clones take up around 0.45%. CDR3 length: 14 amino acids. Looked up from germline, CDR1 is MDHEN and CDR2 is SYDVKM. V was pared by 6 bases and J by 0 bases, with 10 bases between. Naive, central memory, regulatory and stem cell-like memory cells within the CD4+ compartment were sorted using CD45RO/CCR7/CD25/CD127/CD95/CD27. Post-sort purity exceeded 95% for all sorted populations. Study-wide results and caveats: TCRB CDR3s from Type 1 diabetes patients were moderately but significantly shorter in all four CD4+ subsets. A potential PCR bias toward shorter templates would be equal in patient and control samples.

V gene TRBV28 combines with J gene TRBJ2-3; D remains unclear. The TCR originated in a woman younger than 35 in good health. Sequenced: central memory CD4+ T cells from blood. The CDR3 DNA follows: TGTGCCAGCAGCCCGCTGGGCAGCACAGATACGCAGTATTTT. It is translated as CASSPLGSTDTQYF. Full variable domain (outside the CDR3, taken from reference TRBV28 and TRBJ2-3): DVKVTQSSRYLVKRTGEKVFLECVQDMDHENMFWYRQDPGLGLRLIYFSYDVKMKEKGDIPEGYSVSREKKERFSLILESASTNQTSMYLCASSPLGSTDTQYFGPGTRLTVL.